These 32 T cell receptor beta chains originate from one sample sequenced in a study of blood T cell repertoires in COVID-19. Assay used: immunoSEQ multiplex PCR; TCRdb lists only in-frame clones, some missing. The sample contains 250,000 or so clones, approximately 84% of which appear only once. The sequenced sample was peripheral blood. Receptor source: a woman aged 80 or older with acute or convalescent COVID-19.

This rearrangement joins TRBV3-1 (or the pseudogene TRBV3-2) to TRBJ2-1; 13 bases map to TRBD2. This CDR3 has 16 residues. The V segment lost 1 base and the J segment 7 bases; nucleotides outside the gene matches: 4. Germline lookup yields CDR1 LGHDT and CDR2 YNNKEL (reference sequence). CDR3 in amino acids: CASSQGTSGSANEQFF. The CDR3 coding sequence is TGTGCCAGCAGCCAAGGGACTAGCGGGAGTGCGAATGAGCAGTTCTTC.

The CDR3 reads CASSDRTGADTQYF. DNA for the CDR3: TGTGCCAGCAGTGATAGGACAGGGGCAGATACGCAGTATTTT. V is TRBV2 and J is TRBJ2-3, with 9 bases lining up with TRBD1. Unmatched junction bases numbered 2, after V lost 3 bases and J lost 4 bases. Germline V lookup: CDR1 SNHLY, CDR2 FYNNEI. CDR3 length: 14 residues.

The chain recombines TRBV7-2 with TRBJ2-1; TRBD2 matches at 14 bases. V shed 5 bases, J shed 13 bases, and the junction held 7 bases outside the gene matches. Germline CDR1 reads SGHTA; CDR2 reads FQGNSA. This CDR3 contains 14 residues. The CDR3 reads CASSLGTSGGSQFF. The CDR3 bases are TGTGCCAGCAGCCTGGGGACTAGCGGGGGTTCCCAGTTCTTC.

CDR3 DNA: TGTGCCAGCAGCAATCCTAGCGGGGCGGAGACCCAGTACTTC. Its protein product is CASSNPSGAETQYF. V gene TRBV25-1 combines with J gene TRBJ2-5, with 9 bases matching TRBD2. In germline, CDR1 is MGHDK, CDR2 SYGVNS. With 6 bases clipped from V and 5 bases from J, the junction kept 7 bases outside the gene matches. CDR3 size: 14 residues.

This clone was picked up one time. The chain uses TRBV29-1 and TRBJ1-2; unclear D gene. The germline CDR1 and CDR2 sequences are SQVTM and ANQGSEA. V shed 6 bases and J shed 3 bases, with 2 bases lying between them. CDR3 length: 9 amino acids. CDR3 DNA sequence: TGCAGCGTCGACTATGGCTACACCTTC. Encoded protein: CSVDYGYTF.

This clone turned up a few times. V usage is TRBV19 and J usage is TRBJ1-5, with D possibly TRBD1 on 5 matching bases. Germline CDR1 is LNHDA and CDR2 is SQIVND (reference sequence). There are 17 residues in the CDR3. V was pared by 4 bases and J by 3 bases, with 19 bases between. DNA for the CDR3: TGTGCCAGTAGTACCGACAGTCTCCTAGGCCTCAATCAGCCCCAGCATTTT. Amino acids: CASSTDSLLGLNQPQHF.

The V call is TRBV7-9, the J call TRBJ2-7; tentatively, D is TRBD2 (5 bases). Germline V gives CDR1 SEHNR, CDR2 FQNEAQ (reference sequence). The CDR3 is 16 residues long. The V gene lost 5 bases and the J gene lost 2 bases, with 19 bases spanning the gap. CDR3 in DNA: TGTGCCAGCAGCGCAACCACCAAGGGAGTCCCCTACGAGCAGTACTTC. Protein: CASSATTKGVPYEQYF.

The chain recombines TRBV28 with TRBJ1-6, with D unclear. The CDR3 has 15 amino acids. CDR1 MDHEN and CDR2 SYDVKM come from the germline V gene. Trimming removed 5 bases from V and 10 bases from J, with 18 bases in between. CDR3 sequence (DNA): TGTGCCAGCAGTACTCTGGAGGGCTGGTACTCACCCCTCCACTTT. It is translated as CASSTLEGWYSPLHF. Drawing the rest from reference TRBV28 and TRBJ1-6, the complete variable domain is DVKVTQSSRYLVKRTGEKVFLECVQDMDHENMFWYRQDPGLGLRLIYFSYDVKMKEKGDIPEGYSVSREKKERFSLILESASTNQTSMYLCASSTLEGWYSPLHFGNGTRLTVT.

This clone was counted a single time. V and J are TRBV3-1 (or the pseudogene TRBV3-2) and TRBJ2-1; the D is unclear. The V gene lost 4 bases and the J gene lost 10 bases, with 20 bases spanning the gap. Germline assignment: CDR1 LGHDT and CDR2 YNNKEL (reference sequence). This CDR3 contains 15 residues. The CDR3 nucleotides read TGTGCCAGCAGCCCACCTTCCAGACTTTTCGTCGAGCAGTTCTTC. Protein sequence: CASSPPSRLFVEQFF.

V and J are TRBV6-5 and TRBJ2-5; TRBD2 aligns across 9 bases. CDR1 is MNHEY and CDR2 is SVGAGI in the germline V gene. V lost 0 bases and J lost 5; bases outside the gene matches: 7. The CDR3 consists of 16 residues. This chain's CDR3 is CASSYSGGGARETQYF. The CDR3 DNA sequence: TGTGCCAGCAGTTACTCAGGCGGGGGGGCCCGGGAGACCCAGTACTTC.

The rearrangement links TRBV6-2 or TRBV6-3 to TRBJ2-1, with TRBD2 matching over 13 bases. The V gene's germline CDR1 is MNHEY and CDR2 SVGEGT. CDR3 length equals 17 residues. With 2 bases clipped from V and 5 bases from J, the junction kept 6 bases outside the gene matches. The CDR3 spells CASSYRTSGSNNNEQFF. In nucleotides, the CDR3 is TGTGCCAGCAGTTACAGGACTAGCGGGAGTAATAACAATGAGCAGTTCTTC.

This clone was counted a single time. The chain is built from TRBV4-1 and TRBJ1-5; D not certain. In germline, CDR1 is MGHRA, CDR2 YSYEKL. The CDR3 length is 15 residues. Trimming left V 3 bases short and J 4 bases short, with 13 bases between. This chain's CDR3 is CASSQGAFSNQPQHF. The CDR3 DNA is TGCGCCAGCAGCCAGGGAGCCTTTTCAAATCAGCCCCAGCATTTT.

The chain couples TRBV21-1 to TRBJ2-5; TRBD1, the table's D call, was not compared with the DNA. TRBV21-1 is flagged as a pseudogene. The length of the CDR3 is 15 residues. CDR3 sequence: CASSKARGSQETQYF. DNA of the CDR3: TGTGCCAGCAGCAAGGCCAGGGGGAGCCAAGAGACCCAGTACTTC.

The CDR3 here is CASSPRTGPEAFF. In nucleotides, the CDR3 is TGTGCCAGCAGTCCCAGGACAGGCCCTGAAGCTTTCTTT. The chain is built from TRBV27 and TRBJ1-1, with 7 bases that match TRBD1. V lost 5 bases and J lost 6; bases outside the gene matches: 6. Germline V gene sequence: CDR1 MNHEY, CDR2 SMNVEV (reference sequence). The CDR3 is 13 residues long.

The chain joins TRBV5-4 to TRBJ2-3, with 7 bases identical to TRBD2. This CDR3 has 15 amino acids. Germline V gene sequence: CDR1 SGHNT, CDR2 YYREEE (reference sequence). The J segment lost 6 bases and the V segment lost 0 bases, leaving 7 bases of the junction unmatched. In DNA form, the CDR3 reads TGTGCCAGCAGCTTGGGCGGGAGTTGGGGGGATACGCAGTATTTT. It specifies CASSLGGSWGDTQYF.

V usage is TRBV7-8 and J usage is TRBJ1-2; no definite D call. Germline V CDR1 and CDR2: SGHVS, FQNEAQ. V was pared by 3 bases and J by 3 bases, with 8 bases between. The CDR3 has 13 residues. In DNA, the CDR3 is TGTGCCAGCAGCTTCGACACCGACTATGGCTACACCTTC. Amino acids: CASSFDTDYGYTF.

The rearrangement links TRBV2 to TRBJ1-6; tentatively, D is TRBD1 (5 bases). The CDR3 is 15 residues long. Germline CDR1 SNHLY, CDR2 FYNNEI. Trimming took 0 bases from V and 7 from J, leaving 10 bases between them. The CDR3 DNA follows: TGTGCCAGCAGTGAAGCACTAAGGGGAAATTCACCCCTCCACTTT. Protein sequence: CASSEALRGNSPLHF. The entire variable domain, with the rest obtained from reference TRBV2 and TRBJ1-6, is as follows: EPEVTQTPSHQVTQMGQEVILRCVPISNHLYFYWYRQILGQKVEFLVSFYNNEISEKSEIFDDQFSVERPDGSNFTLKIRSTKLEDSAMYFCASSEALRGNSPLHFGNGTRLTVT.

Concerning this clone: The sample carries other DNA sequences with the same CDR3. The chain recombines TRBV5-1 with TRBJ2-1, with TRBD2 matching over 7 bases. Losses at the gene ends were 0 bases for V and 0 bases for J; bases not matched to a gene: 3. Germline CDR1 and CDR2: SGHRS and YFSETQ. CDR3 length: 16 amino acids. CDR3 in DNA: TGCGCCAGCAGCTTGGATGGCGGGAGCTCCTACAATGAGCAGTTCTTC. Amino acids: CASSLDGGSSYNEQFF. The full variable domain, with the rest looked up from reference TRBV5-1 and TRBJ2-1, is KAGVTQTPRYLIKTRGQQVTLSCSPISGHRSVSWYQQTPGQGLQFLFEYFSETQRNKGNFPGRFSGRQFSNSRSEMNVSTLELGDSALYLCASSLDGGSSYNEQFFGPGTRLTVL.

The chain has TRBV28 and TRBJ1-1; D unresolved. The CDR3 covers 11 residues. V was cut by 3 bases and J by 10 bases, with 9 bases left in between. Per germline, CDR1 MDHEN and CDR2 SYDVKM. The DNA for the CDR3 is TGTGCCAGCAGTTTCTTCGGAGCAGCTTTCTTT. This codes for CASSFFGAAFF.

This clone was observed a handful of times. The rearrangement uses TRBV19 and TRBJ2-4, with TRBD2 matching over 14 bases. Unmatched junction bases numbered 12, after V lost 4 bases and J lost 7 bases. This CDR3 has 18 amino acids. Germline V gene sequence: CDR1 LNHDA, CDR2 SQIVND (reference sequence). CDR3 nucleotides: TGTGCCAGTAGTACCTCCCGGACTAGCGGGGGGTCCGGGAACATTCAGTACTTC. This codes for CASSTSRTSGGSGNIQYF.

J is TRBJ2-5 and V is TRBV3-1 (or the pseudogene TRBV3-2), with TRBD2 as a possible D gene (5 bases). The germline V and J ends were trimmed by 6 bases and 4 bases, with 12 bases remaining between them. CDR3 size: 13 residues. Germline CDR1 reads LGHDT; CDR2 reads YNNKEL (reference sequence). The chain's CDR3 is CASRLQGGETQYF. For the CDR3, the DNA is TGTGCCAGCAGACTACAAGGAGGAGAGACCCAGTACTTC.

This chain joins TRBV9 and TRBJ2-3, with TRBD2 identical over 8 bases. V was pared by 0 bases and J by 6 bases, with 6 bases of the junction left unmatched. The CDR3 length is 15 residues. CDR1 and CDR2 from the germline V gene are SGDLS and YYNGEE. CDR3 amino acids: CASSVGLAGWDTQYF. CDR3 bases: TGTGCCAGCAGCGTAGGATTAGCGGGGTGGGATACGCAGTATTTT.

The CDR3 reads CASSRGQGADTGELFF. The CDR3 bases are TGTGCCAGCTCCCGCGGACAGGGGGCCGACACCGGGGAGCTGTTTTTT. The chain combines TRBV18 with TRBJ2-2; TRBD1 matches 11 bases. The CDR3 covers 16 residues. Germline CDR1 KGHSH, CDR2 LQKENI. V shed 6 bases and J 3 bases; nucleotides not matched to a gene: 6.

The CDR3, as DNA: TGTGCCAGCAGCTTTAGAGCGGGAGTGACCTACAATGAGCAGTTCTTC. Its translation is CASSFRAGVTYNEQFF. The chain uses TRBV11-3 and TRBJ2-1; 8 bases align to TRBD2. Germline V CDR1 and CDR2: SGHNT, YENEEA. The ends lost 3 bases at V and 2 bases at J; junction bases unmatched: 6. The CDR3 sequence is 16 residues long.

This chain uses TRBV5-1 with TRBJ1-4, with D tentatively TRBD1 (5 bases). V gave up 5 bases and J gave up 0 bases, with 11 bases separating them. The CDR3 has 15 residues. CDR1 is SGHRS, CDR2 YFSETQ, per germline. In DNA, the CDR3 is TGCGCCAGCAGGTTAGGGGATACAACTAATGAAAAACTGTTTTTT. The encoded protein is CASRLGDTTNEKLFF.

V is TRBV7-2 and J is TRBJ2-1, with D possibly TRBD2 on 6 matching bases. Per germline, CDR1 SGHTA and CDR2 FQGNSA. V lost 7 bases to trimming and J lost 5 bases, with 12 bases between them. The CDR3 consists of 13 residues. The CDR3 DNA is TGTGCCAGCACCGGTAGGACTAACAATGAGCAGTTCTTC. Translated: CASTGRTNNEQFF.

V usage is TRBV5-8 and J usage is TRBJ2-1; TRBD1 might be the D (6 bases). Trimming pared 0 bases from V and 2 bases from J, leaving 9 bases between. The CDR3 contains 15 residues. Germline CDR1 reads SGHTS; CDR2 reads YDEGEE. DNA of the CDR3: TGTGCCAGCAGCTTGGGCAGGGGAGCCTACAATGAGCAGTTCTTC. It specifies CASSLGRGAYNEQFF. Looking up the rest from reference TRBV5-8 and TRBJ2-1 gives the full variable domain: EAGVTQSPTHLIKTRGQQATLRCSPISGHTSVYWYQQALGLGLQFLLWYDEGEERNRGNFPPRFSGRQFPNYSSELNVNALELEDSALYLCASSLGRGAYNEQFFGPGTRLTVL.

This clone was counted once. The genes are TRBV19 and TRBJ1-5; perhaps TRBD1 as D (5 bases). Germline V gene lookup returns CDR1 LNHDA and CDR2 SQIVND (reference sequence). The CDR3 is made up of 15 amino acids. With 3 bases removed from V and 0 bases from J, the gap between germline ends came to 9 bases. This CDR3 is CASSIQQDSNQPQHF. CDR3 bases: TGTGCCAGTAGTATCCAACAGGATAGCAATCAGCCCCAGCATTTT.

The chain carries TRBV10-3 and TRBJ1-2, with TRBD1 as a possible D gene (6 bases). Trimming took off 5 bases at V and 5 bases at J, with 12 bases between the two ends. The CDR3 runs 13 residues. Per the germline V gene, CDR1 is ENHRY and CDR2 is SYGVKD. CDR3 amino acids: CAISQGQGYGYTF. In DNA, the CDR3 is TGTGCCATCAGTCAGGGGCAGGGGTATGGCTACACCTTC.

The sample holds a few counts of this clone. The J gene is TRBJ2-3, the V gene TRBV6-1, with 10 bases fitting TRBD2. CDR1 and CDR2 from the germline V gene are MNHNS and SASEGT. The CDR3 has 14 amino acids. The J segment lost 6 bases and the V segment lost 4 bases, leaving 4 bases of the junction unmatched. The CDR3 DNA reads TGTGCCAGCAGTGTAGCGGGGGGTTCTGATACGCAGTATTTT. The encoded protein is CASSVAGGSDTQYF.

The rearrangement uses TRBV6-5 and TRBJ1-1; tentative D call: TRBD1 (6 bases). With 7 bases removed from V and 3 bases from J, the gap between germline ends came to 15 bases. This CDR3 has 14 amino acids. The germline V gene has CDR1 MNHEY and CDR2 SVGAGI. The CDR3 protein is CASKNRDTYTEAFF. The CDR3 DNA reads TGTGCCAGCAAGAACCGGGACACCTACACTGAAGCTTTCTTT.

For this clone: This CDR3 is also generated by other DNA sequences in the sample. This CDR3 reads CASSEQGMNTEAFF. The CDR3 DNA reads as TGTGCCAGCAGTGAACAGGGAATGAACACTGAAGCTTTCTTT. This chain links TRBV6-1 with TRBJ1-1; possibly TRBD1 for D (5 bases). This CDR3 comprises 14 residues. CDR1 is MNHNS, CDR2 SASEGT, per germline. V lost 2 bases, J lost 0 bases, and 7 bases lay in between.